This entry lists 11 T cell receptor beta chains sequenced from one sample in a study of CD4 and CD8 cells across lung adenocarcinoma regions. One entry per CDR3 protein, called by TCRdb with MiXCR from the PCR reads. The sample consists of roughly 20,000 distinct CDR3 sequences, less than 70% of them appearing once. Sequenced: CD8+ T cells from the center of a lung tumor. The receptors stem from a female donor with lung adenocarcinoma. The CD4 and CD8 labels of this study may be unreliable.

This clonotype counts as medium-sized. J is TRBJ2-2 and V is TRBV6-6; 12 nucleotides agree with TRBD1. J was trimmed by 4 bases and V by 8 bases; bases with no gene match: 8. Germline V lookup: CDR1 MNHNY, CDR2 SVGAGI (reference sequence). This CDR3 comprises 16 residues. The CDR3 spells CASSRGTGGGTGELFF. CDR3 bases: TGTGCCAGCTCCCGAGGGACAGGGGGCGGCACCGGGGAGCTGTTTTTT.

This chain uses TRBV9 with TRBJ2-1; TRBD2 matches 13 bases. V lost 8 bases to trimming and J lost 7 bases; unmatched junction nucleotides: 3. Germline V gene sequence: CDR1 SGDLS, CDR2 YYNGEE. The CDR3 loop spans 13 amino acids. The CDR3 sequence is CASGLAGANEQFF. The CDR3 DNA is TGTGCCAGTGGACTAGCGGGAGCGAATGAGCAGTTCTTC.

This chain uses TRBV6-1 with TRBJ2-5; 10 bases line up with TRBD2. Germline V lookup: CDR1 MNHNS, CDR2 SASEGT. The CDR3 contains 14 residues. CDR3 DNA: TGTGCGAGGCGGAGCGGGAGGGCCTTGGGTACGCAGTACTTC. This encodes CARRSGRALGTQYF.

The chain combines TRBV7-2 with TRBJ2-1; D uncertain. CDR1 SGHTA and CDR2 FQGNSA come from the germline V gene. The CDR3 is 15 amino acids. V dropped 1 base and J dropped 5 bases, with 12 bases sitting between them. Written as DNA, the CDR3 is TGTGCCAGCAGCTTAGTCAGGTTGCGAAACAATGAGCAGTTCTTC. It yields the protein CASSLVRLRNNEQFF.

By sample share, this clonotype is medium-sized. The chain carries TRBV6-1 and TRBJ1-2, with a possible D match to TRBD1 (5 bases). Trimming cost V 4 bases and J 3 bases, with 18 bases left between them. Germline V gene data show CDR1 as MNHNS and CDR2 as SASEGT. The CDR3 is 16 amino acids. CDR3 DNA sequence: TGTGCCAGCAGTGGGTCCTCAAGGGGAGTCTACTATGGCTACACCTTC. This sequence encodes CASSGSSRGVYYGYTF.

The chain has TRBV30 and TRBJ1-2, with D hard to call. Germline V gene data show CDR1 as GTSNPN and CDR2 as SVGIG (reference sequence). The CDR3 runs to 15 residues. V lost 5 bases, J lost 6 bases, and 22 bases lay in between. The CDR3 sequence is CAWGYQQEPRNGYTF. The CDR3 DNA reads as TGTGCCTGGGGGTACCAACAAGAACCCCGAAATGGCTACACCTTC.

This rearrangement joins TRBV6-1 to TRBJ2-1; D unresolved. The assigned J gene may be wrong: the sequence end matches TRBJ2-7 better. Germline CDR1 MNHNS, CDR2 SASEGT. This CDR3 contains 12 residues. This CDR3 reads CASQDGKSEQYF. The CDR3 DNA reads TGTGCCAGCCAGGACGGAAAGAGCGAGCAGTACTTC.

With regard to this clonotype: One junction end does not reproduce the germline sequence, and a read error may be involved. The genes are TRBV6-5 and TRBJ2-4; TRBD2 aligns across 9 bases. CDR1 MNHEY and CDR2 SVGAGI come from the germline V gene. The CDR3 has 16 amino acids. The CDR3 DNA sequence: TGTGCCAGCAGCTTCTCGGTAGCGGGAGCCAAAGATATGCAGTATTTC. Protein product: CASSFSVAGAKDMQYF.

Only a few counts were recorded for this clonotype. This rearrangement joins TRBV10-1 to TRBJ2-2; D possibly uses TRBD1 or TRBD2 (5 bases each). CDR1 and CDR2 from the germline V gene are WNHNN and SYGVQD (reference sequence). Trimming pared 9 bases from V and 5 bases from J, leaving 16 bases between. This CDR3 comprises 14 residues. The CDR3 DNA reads TGCGCCAGTTCGAGGGGTCAGGGTACCGGGGAGCTGTTTTTT. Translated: CASSRGQGTGELFF.

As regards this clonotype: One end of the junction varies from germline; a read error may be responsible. The CDR3 DNA follows: TGTGCCAGCGTTTCGGCGAGGTGGGCCAAAAACACTCAGTATTTC. This sequence encodes CASVSARWAKNTQYF. This rearrangement joins TRBV25-1 to TRBJ2-4; no firm D call. Per the germline V gene, CDR1 is MGHDK and CDR2 is SYGVNS. CDR3 length equals 15 residues.

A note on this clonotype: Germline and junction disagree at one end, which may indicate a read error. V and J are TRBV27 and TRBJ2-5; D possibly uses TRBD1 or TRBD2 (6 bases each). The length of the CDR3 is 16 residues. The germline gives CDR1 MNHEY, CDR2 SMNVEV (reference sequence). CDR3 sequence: CASGGLGGRGQETQYF. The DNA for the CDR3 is TGTGCCAGCGGGGGGCTTGGGGGCCGGGGCCAAGAGACCCAGTACTTT.